Sequencing of this T cell receptor beta chain was carried out in a study of T cell responses to AZD1222 COVID-19 vaccine. Trimming cost V 5 bases and J 5 bases; bases outside gene matches: 4. This CDR3 has 14 residues. The germline V gene has CDR1 LNHDA and CDR2 SQIVND (reference sequence). The protocol was immunoSEQ multiplex PCR, while the TCRdb copy is restricted to in-frame clones and leaves out a portion. In the table there are tens of thousands of clones, roughly nine tenths of which are singletons. This TCR was recovered from an adult who received the AZD1222 COVID-19 vaccine. The material was peripheral blood, obtained 28 days after the second AZD1222 dose. This chain connects TRBV19 to TRBJ1-5, with 9 bases that match TRBD1. The CDR3 nucleotides read TGTGCCAGTAGTGTGACAGGGGGTTATCAGCCCCAGCATTTT. Residues: CASSVTGGYQPQHF.